This TCR beta chain appears in the sequencing data of a study of T cells expressing NK-cell markers. Following a re-call of the 5' RACE reads, TCRdb has one entry per CDR3 protein and lacks DNA. The listing records about 410,000 distinct CDR3 sequences. Germline loops: CDR1 MGHRA, CDR2 YSYEKL. This CDR3 region has 15 residues. The source of this sequence is a woman aged 50 to 60 in good health. The sequenced sample was blood T cells: a sorted CD56 or NKG2C T cell subset, CD4+ or CD8+ T cells, or bulk PBMC T cells (not recorded which). This rearrangement joins TRBV4-1 to TRBJ2-1; TCRdb proposes TRBD1, but this gene call is untestable without DNA. Here the CDR3 reads CASSFIQGALNEQFF.